The 21 T cell receptor beta chains below were found in one sample sequenced in a study of OX40 agonist ivuxolimab in advanced cancers. Library creation used the immunoSEQ multiplex PCR assay. Entries here come from immuneACCESS through TCRdb and include only in-frame sequences with V and J called. Some clones fail to appear in such tables; in the studies checked, an unresolved V gene covers under half of the shortfall, and the cause of the remainder is unknown. Counted in this sample were about 64,000 clones; roughly 89% of them appeared once. In total, the top ten clones hold 5.2% of the sample. This specimen consisted of CD4+ or CD8+ T cells sorted from blood, obtained in a trial of the OX40 agonist ivuxolimab. These receptors all come from an adult with an advanced solid tumor such as melanoma, head and neck, liver or kidney cancer.

The chain carries TRBV19 and TRBJ2-7, with 7 bases lining up with TRBD1. CDR1 is LNHDA, CDR2 SQIVND, per germline (reference sequence). The CDR3 spans 14 residues. The V gene end was trimmed by 4 bases and the J gene end by 3 bases; junction bases not matched to a gene: 6. The CDR3, as DNA: TGTGCCAGTAGTACCCCGGGACAGAGCTACGAGCAGTACTTC. This sequence encodes CASSTPGQSYEQYF.

The chain links TRBV7-2 to TRBJ2-1, with no clear D. The germline V gene has CDR1 SGHTA and CDR2 FQGNSA. The V gene lost 5 bases and the J gene lost 12 bases, with 14 bases spanning the gap. This CDR3 contains 12 residues. CDR3 sequence: CASSPGVTGQFF. CDR3 DNA sequence: TGTGCCAGCAGCCCCGGAGTAACCGGGCAGTTCTTC.

This sequence joins TRBV29-1 and TRBJ2-7; TRBD1 aligns across 7 bases. CDR3 length: 15 residues. After removal of 8 bases from V and 4 bases from J, the junction contained 17 bases not matched to a gene. Germline V gene lookup returns CDR1 SQVTM and CDR2 ANQGSEA. CDR3 in amino acids: CSPISPTGNRYEQYF. The CDR3 DNA reads TGCAGCCCAATTTCCCCGACAGGGAATAGGTACGAGCAGTACTTC.

CDR3 amino acids: CASRPDTGGTSEAFF. DNA for the CDR3: TGTGCCAGCAGACCAGACACAGGGGGTACTAGTGAAGCTTTCTTT. This rearrangement joins TRBV6-5 to TRBJ1-1; 8 positions agree with TRBD1. Germline loops: CDR1 MNHEY, CDR2 SVGAGI. With V trimmed by 6 bases and J by 7 bases, 13 bases remained unmatched. This CDR3 is 15 amino acids long.

This sequence joins TRBV28 and TRBJ1-5; D is undetermined. Germline CDR1 and CDR2: MDHEN and SYDVKM. The CDR3 runs 16 residues. V was pared by 1 base and J by 2 bases, with 12 bases between. CDR3 coding DNA: TGTGCCAGCAGTTTATTCATCCGTATAGGCAATCAGCCCCAGCATTTT. As protein: CASSLFIRIGNQPQHF. The full variable domain, completed using reference TRBV28 and TRBJ1-5, is DVKVTQSSRYLVKRTGEKVFLECVQDMDHENMFWYRQDPGLGLRLIYFSYDVKMKEKGDIPEGYSVSREKKERFSLILESASTNQTSMYLCASSLFIRIGNQPQHFGDGTRLSIL.

The J gene is TRBJ1-1, the V gene TRBV28; no firm D call. CDR1 and CDR2 (germline): MDHEN, SYDVKM. Between the trimmed V and J ends, which lost 5 bases and 1 base, there was a span of 11 bases. The CDR3 has 14 amino acids. The CDR3 sequence: CASSLTVKNTEAFF. In DNA, the CDR3 is TGTGCCAGCAGTCTGACGGTAAAGAACACTGAAGCTTTCTTT.

This sequence joins TRBV6-5 and TRBJ2-2; D gene unclear. V lost 8 bases and J 7 bases, leaving 14 bases between the germline ends. Germline-derived CDR1 and CDR2 are MNHEY and SVGAGI. CDR3 length: 13 residues. The CDR3 sequence: CASLYGVSGELFF. The CDR3 nucleotides are TGTGCCAGCCTTTATGGGGTTAGCGGGGAGCTGTTTTTT.

V is TRBV30 and J is TRBJ2-2, with D perhaps matching TRBD1 (6 bases). From germline, CDR1 is GTSNPN and CDR2 SVGIG (reference sequence). This CDR3 region has 13 residues. V was trimmed by 3 bases and J by 3 bases, leaving 8 bases between them. CDR3 protein: CAWSRGYTGELFF. DNA of the CDR3: TGTGCCTGGAGCAGGGGATACACCGGGGAGCTGTTTTTT. Combining the CDR3 with reference TRBV30 and TRBJ2-2 gives the whole variable domain SQTIHQWPATLVQPVGSPLSLECTVEGTSNPNLYWYRQAAGRGLQLLFYSVGIGQISSEVPQNLSASRPQDRQFILSSKKLLLSDSGFYLCAWSRGYTGELFFGEGSRLTVL.

The DNA for the CDR3 is TGTGCCAGCACCAAGACAGCAGATGAGCAGTTCTTC. Its protein product is CASTKTADEQFF. The genes are TRBV28 and TRBJ2-1; D is possibly TRBD1 (5 bases). Looked up from germline, CDR1 is MDHEN and CDR2 is SYDVKM. Trimming shortened V by 7 bases and J by 8 bases, and 12 bases separated the two germline ends. The CDR3 length is 12 residues.

V usage is TRBV7-2 and J usage is TRBJ1-5; D gene uncertain. CDR3 length equals 13 residues. The germline V and J ends were trimmed by 5 bases and 6 bases, with 11 bases remaining between them. CDR1 is SGHTA, CDR2 FQGNSA, per germline. The CDR3 sequence: CASSLVTSQPQHF. CDR3 in DNA: TGTGCCAGCAGCCTAGTCACATCTCAGCCCCAGCATTTT.

The rearrangement links TRBV5-3 to TRBJ2-1; D might be TRBD2 (7 bases). TRBV5-3 is assigned to the ORF class and has an uncertain function. V was trimmed by 6 bases and J by 4 bases, leaving 14 bases between them. CDR3 size: 14 residues. CDR3: CARMTGGSYNEQFF. The DNA of the CDR3 is TGTGCCAGAATGACGGGGGGCTCATACAATGAGCAGTTCTTC.

The chain links TRBV5-1 to TRBJ1-4; TRBD1 matches 7 bases. From germline, CDR1 is SGHRS and CDR2 YFSETQ. Unmatched junction bases numbered 8, after V lost 4 bases and J lost 8 bases. The CDR3 covers 14 residues. The CDR3 DNA follows: TGCGCCAGCAGCCTAGGGACAGTCACCGAAAAACTGTTTTTT. Translating gives CASSLGTVTEKLFF.

The V call is TRBV5-1, the J call TRBJ2-3; TRBD2 aligns across 9 bases. After removal of 5 bases from V and 0 bases from J, the junction contained 7 bases not matched to a gene. From germline, CDR1 is SGHRS and CDR2 YFSETQ. The CDR3 loop spans 16 amino acids. Here the CDR3 reads CASRPGTSGSTDTQYF. DNA of the CDR3: TGCGCCAGCAGACCCGGTACTAGCGGGAGCACAGATACGCAGTATTTT.

The V and J genes are TRBV6-1 and TRBJ2-1; D may be TRBD1 or TRBD2 (5 bases each). V was trimmed by 8 bases and J by 16 bases, leaving 12 bases between them. This CDR3 spans 9 amino acids. Per germline, CDR1 MNHNS and CDR2 SASEGT. This chain's CDR3 is CASGGPRFF. The CDR3 nucleotides are TGTGCCAGCGGGGGTCCCCGATTCTTC.

The chain recombines TRBV27 with TRBJ2-7; 7 bases align to TRBD2. The germline CDR1 and CDR2 sequences are MNHEY and SMNVEV (reference sequence). V lost 8 bases to trimming and J lost 3 bases; unmatched junction nucleotides: 7. There are 13 residues in the CDR3. This chain's CDR3 is CASGASGNYEQYF. CDR3 sequence (DNA): TGTGCCAGCGGGGCTAGCGGAAACTACGAGCAGTACTTC.

The chain employs TRBV6-5 and TRBJ2-7; 9 bases are shared with TRBD1. V trimming: 4 bases; J trimming: 5 bases; junction bases outside the gene matches: 3. Germline-derived CDR1 and CDR2 are MNHEY and SVGAGI. The CDR3 extends over 13 amino acids. The CDR3 DNA sequence: TGTGCCAGCAGTTTCGGGACAGGGAACGAGCAGTACTTC. It specifies CASSFGTGNEQYF.

The chain is built from TRBV30 and TRBJ1-5, with D hard to call. Germline values: CDR1 GTSNPN, CDR2 SVGIG (reference sequence). The V end lost 0 bases, the J end lost 4 bases, and 10 bases lay between the germline ends. The CDR3 is made up of 14 amino acids. The CDR3: CAWSVMQRNQPQHF. The CDR3 bases are TGTGCCTGGAGTGTAATGCAGAGAAATCAGCCCCAGCATTTT.

The rearrangement uses TRBV7-6 and TRBJ2-2; 10 nucleotides align to TRBD2. This CDR3 spans 18 amino acids. Germline V gene data show CDR1 as SGHVS and CDR2 as FNYEAQ. Losses at the gene ends were 5 bases for V and 7 bases for J; bases not matched to a gene: 16. Written as DNA, the CDR3 is TGTGCCAGCAGCCCCAGAGGAGCGGGAGGGCCTGAAAGCGGGGAGCTGTTTTTT. Its translation is CASSPRGAGGPESGELFF.

The sample holds one count of this clone. V gene TRBV30 combines with J gene TRBJ1-4; 11 positions agree with TRBD1. Germline V gene lookup returns CDR1 GTSNPN and CDR2 SVGIG (reference sequence). The J segment lost 2 bases and the V segment lost 1 base, leaving 0 bases of the junction unmatched. This CDR3 has 15 residues. This CDR3 is CAWSGTGGTNEKLFF. Here the CDR3 DNA reads TGTGCCTGGAGTGGGACAGGGGGCACTAATGAAAAACTGTTTTTT.

CDR3 protein: CASRVSGVQDNQPQHF. As DNA, the CDR3 is TGTGCCAGTAGGGTTTCGGGGGTGCAGGACAATCAGCCCCAGCATTTT. The chain recombines TRBV19 with TRBJ1-5; a possible D gene is TRBD1 (5 bases). This CDR3 comprises 16 residues. V was trimmed by 6 bases and J by 3 bases, leaving 18 bases between them. CDR1 is LNHDA, CDR2 SQIVND, per germline (reference sequence).

This rearrangement joins TRBV5-1 to TRBJ1-5; D unclear. CDR3 length: 18 residues. Germline V gene sequence: CDR1 SGHRS, CDR2 YFSETQ. Deletions cut 0 bases from V and 0 bases from J, with 16 bases between. This CDR3 reads CASSLGRGGFHSNQPQHF. Written as DNA, the CDR3 is TGCGCCAGCAGCTTGGGTCGGGGAGGGTTTCATAGCAATCAGCCCCAGCATTTT.